The source of this TCR beta chain is a study of shared clonotypes between healthy human individuals. Study overall: Donors consisted of two women and a few men between 18 and 49.

Selected positively for CCR7 and CD45RO-negative, naive CD8 cells excluded terminally differentiated effector memory CD45RA+ cells. Per the study methods: From ImmunoSEQ came sequences covering only the junction and carrying no quality scores, so filtering differed. Clones were read by immunoSEQ multiplex PCR, and TCRdb kept only the in-frame ones, dropping some. That table gives V, J and clone size, and the DNA gave D and trimming. The sample includes some 2,100,000 clones, roughly 91% seen only once; the top ten take more than 1.5%. The sequence derives from a man between 18 and 35 years old in good health. Some clones in this sample may be carry-over from other donors' samples. Sequenced material: naive CD8+ T cells from PBMCs.

CDR3 protein: CAIKIDSYEQYF. For the CDR3, the DNA is TGTGCCATCAAAATAGACTCCTACGAGCAGTACTTC. The chain carries TRBV10-3 and TRBJ2-7, with D unclear. Germline V CDR1 and CDR2: ENHRY, SYGVKD. V lost 7 bases and J 0 bases, leaving 7 bases between the germline ends. This CDR3 spans 12 amino acids.